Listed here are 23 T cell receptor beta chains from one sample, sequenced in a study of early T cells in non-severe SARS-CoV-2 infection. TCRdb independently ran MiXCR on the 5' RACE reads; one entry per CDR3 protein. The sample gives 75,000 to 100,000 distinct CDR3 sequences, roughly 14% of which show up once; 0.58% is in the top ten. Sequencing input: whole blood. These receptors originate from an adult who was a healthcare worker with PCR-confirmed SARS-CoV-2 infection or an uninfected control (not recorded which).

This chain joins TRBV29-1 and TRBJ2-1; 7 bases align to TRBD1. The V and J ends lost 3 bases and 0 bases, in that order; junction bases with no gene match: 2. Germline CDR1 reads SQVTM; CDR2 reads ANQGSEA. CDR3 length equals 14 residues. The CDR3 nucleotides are TGCAGCGTTGAGGGACAGAGCTCCTACAATGAGCAGTTCTTC. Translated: CSVEGQSSYNEQFF.

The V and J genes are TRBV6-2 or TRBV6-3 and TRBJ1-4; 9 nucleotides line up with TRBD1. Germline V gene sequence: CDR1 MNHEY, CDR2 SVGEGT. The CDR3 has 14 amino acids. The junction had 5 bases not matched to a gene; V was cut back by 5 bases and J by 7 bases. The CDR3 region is CASSPGQGREKLFF. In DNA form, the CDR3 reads TGTGCCAGCAGTCCGGGACAGGGACGTGAAAAACTGTTTTTT.

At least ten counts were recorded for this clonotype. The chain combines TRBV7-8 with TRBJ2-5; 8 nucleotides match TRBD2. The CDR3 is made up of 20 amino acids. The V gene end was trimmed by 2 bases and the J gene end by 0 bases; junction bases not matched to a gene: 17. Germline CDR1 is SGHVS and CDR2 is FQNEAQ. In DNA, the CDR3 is TGTGCCAGCAGCTTAAAGGGTTATGGACGGGGGGGCCGGTACCAAGAGACCCAGTACTTC. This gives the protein CASSLKGYGRGGRYQETQYF.

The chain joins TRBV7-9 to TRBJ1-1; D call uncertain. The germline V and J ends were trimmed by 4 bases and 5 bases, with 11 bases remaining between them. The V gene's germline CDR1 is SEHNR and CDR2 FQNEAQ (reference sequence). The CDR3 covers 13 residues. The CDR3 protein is CASSSGPGTEAFF. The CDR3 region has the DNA TGTGCCAGCAGCTCGGGCCCCGGAACTGAAGCTTTCTTT. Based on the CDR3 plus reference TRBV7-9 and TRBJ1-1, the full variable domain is DTGVSQNPRHKITKRGQNVTFRCDPISEHNRLYWYRQTLGQGPEFLTYFQNEAQLEKSRLLSDRFSAERPKGSFSTLEIQRTEQGDSAMYLCASSSGPGTEAFFGQGTRLTVV.

CDR3 residues: CASSYTRSSTDTQYF. The DNA of the CDR3 is TGTGCCAGCAGTTACACTAGATCTAGCACAGATACGCAGTATTTT. This sequence joins TRBV6-5 and TRBJ2-3; D is possibly TRBD2 (5 bases). The CDR3 consists of 15 residues. Germline CDR1 and CDR2: MNHEY and SVGAGI. V lost 2 bases, J lost 0 bases, and 9 bases lay in between.

CDR3 region: CSVGGAQHGYTF. The CDR3 DNA is TGCAGCGTGGGGGGAGCACAGCATGGCTACACCTTC. J is TRBJ1-2 and V is TRBV29-1, with D tentatively TRBD1 (5 bases). Trimming pared 6 bases from V and 6 bases from J, leaving 14 bases between. The germline gives CDR1 SQVTM, CDR2 ANQGSEA. The CDR3 spans 12 residues.

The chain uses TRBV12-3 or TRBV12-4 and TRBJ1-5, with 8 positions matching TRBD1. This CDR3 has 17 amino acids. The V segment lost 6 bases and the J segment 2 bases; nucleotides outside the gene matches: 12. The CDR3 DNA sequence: TGTGCCAGCAGCAGCGGCAGGGGGCCGACGGGCAATCAGCCCCAGCATTTT. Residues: CASSSGRGPTGNQPQHF.

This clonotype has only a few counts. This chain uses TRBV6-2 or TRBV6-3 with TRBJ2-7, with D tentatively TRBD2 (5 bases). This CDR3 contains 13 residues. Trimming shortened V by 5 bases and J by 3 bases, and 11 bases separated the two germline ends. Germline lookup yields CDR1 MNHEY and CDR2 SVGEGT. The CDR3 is CASSPRGYYEQYV. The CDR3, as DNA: TGTGCCAGCAGTCCCCGGGGATACTACGAGCAGTACGTC.

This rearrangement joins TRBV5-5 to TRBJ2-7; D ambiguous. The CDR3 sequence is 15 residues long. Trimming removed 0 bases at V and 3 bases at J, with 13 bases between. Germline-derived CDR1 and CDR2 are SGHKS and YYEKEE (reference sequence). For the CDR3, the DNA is TGTGCCAGCAGCTTGGGGGCGGCGAAAGGCTACGAGCAGTACGTC. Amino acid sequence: CASSLGAAKGYEQYV.

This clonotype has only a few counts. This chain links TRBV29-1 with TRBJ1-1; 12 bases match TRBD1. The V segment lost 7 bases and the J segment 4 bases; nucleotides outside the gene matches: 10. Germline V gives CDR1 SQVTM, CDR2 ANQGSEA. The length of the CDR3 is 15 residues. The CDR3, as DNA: TGCAGCGCCCTACTGGGACAGGGGGCGGGCACTGAAGCTTTCTTT. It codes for CSALLGQGAGTEAFF.

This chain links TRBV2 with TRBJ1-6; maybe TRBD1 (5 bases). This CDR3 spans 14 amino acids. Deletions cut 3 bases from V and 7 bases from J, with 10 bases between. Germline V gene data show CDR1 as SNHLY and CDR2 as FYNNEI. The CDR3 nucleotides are TGTGCCAGCAGTGATCAGGGTCTCAATTCACCCCTCCACTTT. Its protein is CASSDQGLNSPLHF.

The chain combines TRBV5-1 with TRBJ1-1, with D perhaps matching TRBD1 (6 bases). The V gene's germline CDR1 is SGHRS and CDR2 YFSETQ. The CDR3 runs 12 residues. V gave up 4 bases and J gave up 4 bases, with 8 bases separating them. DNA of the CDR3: TGCGCCAGCAGCGGAGGGGGCACTGAAGCTTTCTTT. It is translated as CASSGGGTEAFF.

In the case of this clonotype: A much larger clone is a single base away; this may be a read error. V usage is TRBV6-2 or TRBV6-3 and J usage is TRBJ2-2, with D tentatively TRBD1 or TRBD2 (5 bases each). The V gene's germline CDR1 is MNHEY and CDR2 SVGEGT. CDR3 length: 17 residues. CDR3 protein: CASSYSWGRRGTGEQFF. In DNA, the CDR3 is TGTGCCAGCAGTTACTCCTGGGGCAGAAGAGGCACCGGGGAGCAGTTTTTT.

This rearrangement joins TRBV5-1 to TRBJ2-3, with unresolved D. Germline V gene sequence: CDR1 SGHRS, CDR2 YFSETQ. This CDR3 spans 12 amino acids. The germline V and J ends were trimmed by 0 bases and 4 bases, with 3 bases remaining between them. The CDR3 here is CASSLAADTQYF. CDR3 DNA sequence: TGCGCCAGCAGCTTGGCCGCAGATACGCAGTATTTT.

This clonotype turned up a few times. CDR3 coding DNA: TGTGCCAGCAGGGGAAGTGGGAATGAGCAGTTCTTC. As protein: CASRGSGNEQFF. The V gene is TRBV7-7, the J gene TRBJ2-1, with D uncertain. This CDR3 comprises 12 residues. Germline V gene lookup returns CDR1 SSHAT and CDR2 FNYEAQ (reference sequence). Trimming removed 6 bases from V and 7 bases from J, with 10 bases in between.

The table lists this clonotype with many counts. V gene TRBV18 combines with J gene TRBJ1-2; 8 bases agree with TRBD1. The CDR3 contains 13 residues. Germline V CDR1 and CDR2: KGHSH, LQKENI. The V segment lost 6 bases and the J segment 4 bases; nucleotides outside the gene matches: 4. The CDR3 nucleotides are TGTGCCAGCTCCCCGGACAGGGCCTATGGCTACACCTTC. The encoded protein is CASSPDRAYGYTF.

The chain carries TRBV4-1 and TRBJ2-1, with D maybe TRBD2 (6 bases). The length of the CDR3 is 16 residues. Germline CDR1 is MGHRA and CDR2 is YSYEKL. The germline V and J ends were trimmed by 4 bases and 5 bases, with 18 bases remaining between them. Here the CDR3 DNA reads TGCGCCAGCAGCCGAGTGACTAGGCTGATGGACAATGAGCAGTTCTTC. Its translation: CASSRVTRLMDNEQFF.

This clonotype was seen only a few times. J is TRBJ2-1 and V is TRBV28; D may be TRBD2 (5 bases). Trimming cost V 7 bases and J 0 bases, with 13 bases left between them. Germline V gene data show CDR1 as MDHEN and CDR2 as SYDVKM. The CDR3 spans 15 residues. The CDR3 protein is CASNDYRSSYNEQFF. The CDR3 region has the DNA TGTGCCAGCAACGACTACCGGAGCTCCTACAATGAGCAGTTCTTC.

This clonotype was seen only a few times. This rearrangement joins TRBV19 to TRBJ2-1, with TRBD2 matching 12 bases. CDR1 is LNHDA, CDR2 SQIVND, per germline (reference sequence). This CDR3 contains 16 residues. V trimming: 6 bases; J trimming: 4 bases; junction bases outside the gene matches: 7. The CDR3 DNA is TGTGCCAGTAGCCGACTAGCGGGGGACCGATACAATGAGCAGTTCTTC. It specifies CASSRLAGDRYNEQFF.

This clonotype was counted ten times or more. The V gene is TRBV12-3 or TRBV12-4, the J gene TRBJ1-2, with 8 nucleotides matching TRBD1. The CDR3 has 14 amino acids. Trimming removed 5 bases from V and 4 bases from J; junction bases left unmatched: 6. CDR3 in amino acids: CASSRTGTIYGYTF. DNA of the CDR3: TGTGCCAGCAGTAGGACAGGGACAATCTATGGCTACACCTTC.

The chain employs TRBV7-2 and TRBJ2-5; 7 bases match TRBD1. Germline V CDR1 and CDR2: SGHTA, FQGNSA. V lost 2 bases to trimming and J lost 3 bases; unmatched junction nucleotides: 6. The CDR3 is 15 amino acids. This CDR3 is CASSLRLGTEETQYF. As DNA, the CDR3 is TGTGCCAGCAGCTTACGTCTCGGGACAGAAGAGACCCAGTACTTC. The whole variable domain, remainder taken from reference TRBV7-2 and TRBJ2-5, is GAGVSQSPSNKVTEKGKDVELRCDPISGHTALYWYRQSLGQGLEFLIYFQGNSAPDKSGLPSDRFSAERTGGSVSTLTIQRTQQEDSAVYLCASSLRLGTEETQYFGPGTRLLVL.

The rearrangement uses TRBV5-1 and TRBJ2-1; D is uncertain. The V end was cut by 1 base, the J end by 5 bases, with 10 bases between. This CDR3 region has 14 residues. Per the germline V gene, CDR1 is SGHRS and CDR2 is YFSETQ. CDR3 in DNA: TGCGCCAGCAGCTTGTCGGCAGCGAACAATGAGCAGTTCTTC. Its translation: CASSLSAANNEQFF.

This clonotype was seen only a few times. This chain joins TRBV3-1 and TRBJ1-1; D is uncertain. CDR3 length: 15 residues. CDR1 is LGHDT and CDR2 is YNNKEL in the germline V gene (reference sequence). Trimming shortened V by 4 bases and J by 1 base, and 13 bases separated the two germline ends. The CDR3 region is CASSLGMAANTEAFF. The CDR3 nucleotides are TGTGCCAGCAGCCTAGGAATGGCAGCGAACACTGAAGCTTTCTTT.